This T cell receptor beta chain was captured in a study of T cells in localized non-small cell lung cancer. Findings and limits, study-wide: Among the tissues sampled, uninvolved adjacent lung had the highest T cell clonality, above tumor. Analysis by sequencing included only one tumor region, so heterogeneity remains possible.

Two independent pathologists confirmed no atypia in lung taken at least 2 cm from tumor. This clone was counted between two and nine times. Antigen: not known. V shed 3 bases and J shed 5 bases, with 11 bases lying between them. CDR3 length: 13 amino acids. Germline V gene data show CDR1 as GTSNPN and CDR2 as SVGIG (reference sequence). TCRdb's copy holds only in-frame clones and misses some; the assay was immunoSEQ multiplex PCR. The sample shows some 900 clones, around a fifth of them seen only once. The source of this sequence is a woman aged 35-75 years with stage II lung adenocarcinoma. Sequences were derived from normal lung tissue next to the tumor, sampled before any cancer treatment. The chain combines TRBV30 with TRBJ2-1, with unresolved D. The CDR3 nucleotides read TGTGCCTGGAGGCCCCTCTTAAACAATGAGCAGTTCTTC. Protein: CAWRPLLNNEQFF.